A selection of T cell receptor beta chains follows, all from one sample in a study of cytomegalovirus exposure and HLA in healthy donors. The data were produced by immunoSEQ multiplex PCR, yet TCRdb's version contains in-frame clones alone and is incomplete. Altogether 95,000 to 100,000 clones are present, around 76% being singletons, with the ten largest covering roughly 8%. Sample: PBMCs. The receptors were gathered from a human donor in good health. CDR3s include the opening cysteine and the closing phenylalanine or tryptophan. The D gene is left open where the match is weak. Size tells how often a clone was seen (once, few, many) or the class of an expanded clone, and some rows leave it out.

abundance	v_gene	j_gene	d_gene	CDR3nt	CDR3aa
-	TRBV5-4	TRBJ2-7	-	TGTGCCAGCAGCTTACAGGACAGTCCCTACGAGCAGTACTTC	CASSLQDSPYEQYF
-	TRBV6-1	TRBJ2-2	-	TGTGCCAGCAAGGTGGAGGTCACCGGGGAGCTGTTTTTT	CASKVEVTGELFF
few	TRBV5-6	TRBJ2-6	-	TGTGCCAGCAGCCGACCTTATAGAGGTGGGGCCAACGTCCTGACTTTC	CASSRPYRGGANVLTF
-	TRBV5-1	TRBJ2-1	TRBD2	TGCGCCAGCAGCTTGGATGGGACTAGCGGGAGGGATGAGCAGTTCTTC	CASSLDGTSGRDEQFF
once	TRBV5-1	TRBJ2-5	TRBD2	TGCGCCAGCAGCCAATTGGGAGCGGGGGGGCTGCTGTTTGAGACCCAGTACTTC	CASSQLGAGGLLFETQYF
-	TRBV7-2	TRBJ2-1	TRBD2	TGTGCCAGCAGCGCCGGACTAGCACCCAAGACGAGCTCCTACAATGAGCAGTTCTTC	CASSAGLAPKTSSYNEQFF
-	TRBV7-6	TRBJ2-7	TRBD2	TGTGCCAGCAGCTTAGCGTTCAAGACTAGCGGGCACGAGCAGTACTTC	CASSLAFKTSGHEQYF
-	TRBV27	TRBJ2-7	-	TGTGCCAGCAGTTTACAGTCCACCCACACCTACGAGCAGTACTTC	CASSLQSTHTYEQYF
-	TRBV25-1	TRBJ1-4	-	TGTGCCAGCAGTGATTTCTTAGGGGCAGGGTTCTCTGAAAAACTGTTTTTT	CASSDFLGAGFSEKLFF
-	TRBV7-9	TRBJ2-5	TRBD1	TGTGCCAGCAGCACCACAGGGGGCCGGCAAGAGACCCAGTACTTC	CASSTTGGRQETQYF
-	TRBV19	TRBJ1-2	-	TGTGCCACCTGGGGCAGCTATGAGGGCTACACCTTC	CATWGSYEGYTF
-	TRBV6-5	TRBJ2-7	TRBD1	TGTGCCAGCAGCCGATACGTCAGGGGGAATTACGAGCAGTACTTC	CASSRYVRGNYEQYF
-	TRBV19	TRBJ2-7	TRBD2	TGTGCCAGTAGTACCACTAGCGGGGTTCGCTACGAGCAGTACTTC	CASSTTSGVRYEQYF
-	TRBV6-6	TRBJ1-5	TRBD1	TGTGCCAGCAGTGGGACAGGGGTTCAGCCCCAGCATTTT	CASSGTGVQPQHF
-	TRBV6-5	TRBJ1-6	-	TGTGCCAGCAGTTACCTCAGGGGTGGTAATTCACCCCTCCACTTT	CASSYLRGGNSPLHF
-	TRBV6-6	TRBJ2-3	-	TGTGCCAGCAGTTACTCCGCAGGGCCAGATACGCAGTATTTT	CASSYSAGPDTQYF
-	TRBV12-5	TRBJ2-5	TRBD2	TGTGCTAGTGGTACCGGGACTAGCGGGAGGGGGCAAGAGACCCAGTACTTC	CASGTGTSGRGQETQYF
-	TRBV9	TRBJ2-7	-	TGTGCCAGCAGCGCACAGACGGACTCCTACGAGCAGTACTTC	CASSAQTDSYEQYF
-	TRBV7-9	TRBJ2-2	-	TGTGCCAGCAGCTTAGAGTCAGACACCGGGGAGCTGTTTTTT	CASSLESDTGELFF
-	TRBV23-1	TRBJ2-7	TRBD1	TGCGCCAGCAGTCGCCGCCAGTCCCCGCACAGGGGCTCTTCCCCCTACGAGCAGTACTTC	CASSRRQSPHRGSSPYEQYF
-	TRBV5-4	TRBJ2-5	TRBD1	TGTGCCAGCAGCTTAGACAGGGGACGATGGGGGACCCAGTACTTC	CASSLDRGRWGTQYF
-	TRBV30	TRBJ2-7	-	TGTGCCTCACAGTGGACCTACGAGCAGTACTTC	CASQWTYEQYF
-	TRBV11-2	TRBJ2-7	TRBD1	TGTGCCAGCAGCTTGGGCGTAGGGGGCCCTAAGGGCGAGCAGTACTTC	CASSLGVGGPKGEQYF
-	TRBV30	TRBJ2-7	-	TGTGCCTGGAGTGTATCCTTTTACGGTGACGAGCAGTACTTC	CAWSVSFYGDEQYF
-	TRBV19	TRBJ1-5	-	TGTGCCAGTAGTAAGCCCTATAGCAATCAGCCCCAGCATTTT	CASSKPYSNQPQHF
-	TRBV6-6	TRBJ2-1	-	TGTGCCGCCCGGGGGAGCTCCTACAATGAGCAGTTCTTC	CAARGSSYNEQFF
few	TRBV4-1	TRBJ1-1	-	TGCGCCAGCAGCCAAGCAAGGAGGACTGAAGCTTTCTTT	CASSQARRTEAFF
-	TRBV29-1	TRBJ1-1	-	TGCAGCGTTGAAACACCTGCCAGGGGCACTGAAGCTTTCTTT	CSVETPARGTEAFF
-	TRBV10-3	TRBJ1-3	-	TGTGCCATCAGTGCGCCCGATAGCTCTGGAAACACCATATATTTT	CAISAPDSSGNTIYF
-	TRBV2	TRBJ1-2	-	TGTGCCAGCAGTGGGGGGGGGAGCTACACCTTC	CASSGGGSYTF
-	TRBV2	TRBJ2-2	TRBD1	TGTGCCAGTTCGACAGGGCCGACCGGGGAGCTGTTTTTT	CASSTGPTGELFF
-	TRBV10-2	TRBJ2-1	TRBD2	TGCGCCAGCAGTCTAGCGGGGGCATACAATGAGCAGTTCTTC	CASSLAGAYNEQFF
-	TRBV6-5	TRBJ2-7	-	TGTGCCAGCAGTTACTCTTCGAGGGTAGTAGGTGAGCAGTACTTC	CASSYSSRVVGEQYF
once	TRBV5-1	TRBJ2-2	TRBD1	TGCGCCAGCAGCTTGGAACCCGGACAGGCCGCAATAGCCGGGGAGCTGTTTTTT	CASSLEPGQAAIAGELFF
-	TRBV7-8	TRBJ1-1	TRBD1	TGTGCCAGCATCTCGATGGGGGACAGAGGAAATGAAGCTTTCTTT	CASISMGDRGNEAFF
-	TRBV18	TRBJ1-5	-	TGTGCCAGCTCCAGCCCAGGGCCGGAACAGCCCCAGCATTTT	CASSSPGPEQPQHF
-	TRBV13	TRBJ2-1	TRBD2	TGTGCCAGCAGCTCCGCTAGCGGGGGGGAAGACTACAATGAGCAGTTCTTC	CASSSASGGEDYNEQFF
-	TRBV10-1	TRBJ1-1	-	TGCGCCAGCAGACGACAGCAGAACACTGAAGCTTTCTTT	CASRRQQNTEAFF
-	TRBV29-1	TRBJ2-7	TRBD2	TGCAGCGTGAAACTAGCGGGAGCCTACGAGCAGTACTTC	CSVKLAGAYEQYF
-	TRBV5-4	TRBJ1-1	-	TGTGCCAGCAGCTCCAGGGTGATTAACACTGAAGCTTTCTTT	CASSSRVINTEAFF
-	TRBV5-1	TRBJ1-1	-	TGCGCCAGCTCTTCAGTCAACATGAACACTGAAGCTTTCTTT	CASSSVNMNTEAFF
few	TRBV6-1	TRBJ1-1	-	TGTGCCAGCCGACAGTGGAACACTGAAGCTTTCTTT	CASRQWNTEAFF
few	TRBV11-2	TRBJ2-5	TRBD2	TGTGCCAGCAGCTTAGGGCTAGCGGGGGGCCCCATAAACTTC	CASSLGLAGGPINF
-	TRBV21-1	TRBJ2-7	-	TGTGCCAACGAAGCGGGGTCCCTACACGAGCAGTACTTC	CANEAGSLHEQYF
-	TRBV18	TRBJ1-2	TRBD1	TGTGCCAGCTCGCGGGGACAGGGTAATGGCTACACCTTC	CASSRGQGNGYTF
few	TRBV13	TRBJ2-3	TRBD2	TGTGCCAGCAGCTTCCTCCTAGCGGTGACAGATACGCAGTATTTT	CASSFLLAVTDTQYF
-	TRBV19	TRBJ1-3	-	TGTGCCAGTAGTTCACCGACAGGAAAGACGGTGGGAAACACCATATATTTT	CASSSPTGKTVGNTIYF
-	TRBV19	TRBJ1-4	-	TGTGCCAGTAGTATTGGGCCAGTTGCAACTAATGAAAAACTGTTTTTT	CASSIGPVATNEKLFF
-	TRBV19	TRBJ1-2	-	TGTGCCAGTAGGGGCTCCTATGGCTACACCTTC	CASRGSYGYTF
many	TRBV6-5	TRBJ1-5	-	TGTGCCAGCAGTCTCCGGCAGGCTCAGCCCCAGCATTTT	CASSLRQAQPQHF
few	TRBV11-2	TRBJ2-1	-	TGTGCCAGCAGTTGGGGCAGGGTGAATGAGCAGTTCTTC	CASSWGRVNEQFF
-	TRBV10-1	TRBJ2-5	TRBD1	TGCGCCAGCAGCCAGGACAGGGTAAAAGAGACCCAGTACTTC	CASSQDRVKETQYF
few	TRBV6-1	TRBJ1-4	TRBD1	TGTGCCAGCAGTACGCAACAGGGGACTAATGAAAAACTGTTTTTT	CASSTQQGTNEKLFF
once	TRBV5-4	TRBJ2-7	-	TGTGCCAGCAGCTTACAGGGCGTGGCGACCGAGCAGTACTTC	CASSLQGVATEQYF
-	TRBV7-2	TRBJ1-2	-	TGTGCCAGCAGCGTTCAGAACGCCTATGGCTACACCTTC	CASSVQNAYGYTF
-	TRBV7-9	TRBJ2-7	-	TGTGCCAGCAGCCCTTCCTACGAGCAGTACTTC	CASSPSYEQYF
-	TRBV27	TRBJ2-7	TRBD1	TGTGCCAGCAGTTCGCTGACAGGGGCGAGTGTTAAACCCGAGCAGTACTTC	CASSSLTGASVKPEQYF
-	TRBV11-2	TRBJ2-1	TRBD2	TGTGCCAGCAGCCAGAGGGCTAGCGGGGGGGCGGGCAATGAGCAGTTCTTC	CASSQRASGGAGNEQFF
-	TRBV5-6	TRBJ2-7	TRBD2	TGTGCCAGCAGCTTGGAACTTAGCGGGAGGGTCGAGCAGTACTTC	CASSLELSGRVEQYF
-	TRBV27	TRBJ1-1	-	TGTGCCAGCAGTTCCGGGGGGGCAAACACTGAAGCTTTCTTT	CASSSGGANTEAFF